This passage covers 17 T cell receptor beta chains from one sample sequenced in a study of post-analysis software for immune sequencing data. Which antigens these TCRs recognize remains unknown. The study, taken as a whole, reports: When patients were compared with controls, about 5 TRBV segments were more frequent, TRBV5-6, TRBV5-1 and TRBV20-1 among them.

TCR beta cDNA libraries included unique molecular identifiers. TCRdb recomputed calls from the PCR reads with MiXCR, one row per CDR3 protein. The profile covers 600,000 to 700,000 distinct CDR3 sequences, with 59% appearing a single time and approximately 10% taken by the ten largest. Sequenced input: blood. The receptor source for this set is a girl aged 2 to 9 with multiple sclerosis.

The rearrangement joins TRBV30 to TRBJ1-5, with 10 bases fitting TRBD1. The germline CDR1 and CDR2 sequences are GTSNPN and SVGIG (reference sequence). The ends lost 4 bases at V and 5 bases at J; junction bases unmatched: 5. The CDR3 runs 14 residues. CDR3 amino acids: CAWTKGQGDQPQHF. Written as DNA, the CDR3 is TGTGCCTGGACCAAAGGACAGGGGGATCAGCCCCAGCATTTT.

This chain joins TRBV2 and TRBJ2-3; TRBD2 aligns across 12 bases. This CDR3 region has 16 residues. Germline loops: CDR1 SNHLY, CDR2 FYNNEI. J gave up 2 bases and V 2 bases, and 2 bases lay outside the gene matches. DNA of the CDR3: TGTGCCAGCAGTGAACGGACTAGCGGGACCACAGATACGCAGTATTTT. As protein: CASSERTSGTTDTQYF.

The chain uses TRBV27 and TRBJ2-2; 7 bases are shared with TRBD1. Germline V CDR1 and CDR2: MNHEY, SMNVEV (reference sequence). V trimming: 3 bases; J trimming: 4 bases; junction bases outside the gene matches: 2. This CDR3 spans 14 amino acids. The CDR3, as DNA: TGTGCCAGCAGTTTCCAGGGGGTCACCGGGGAGCTGTTTTTT. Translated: CASSFQGVTGELFF.

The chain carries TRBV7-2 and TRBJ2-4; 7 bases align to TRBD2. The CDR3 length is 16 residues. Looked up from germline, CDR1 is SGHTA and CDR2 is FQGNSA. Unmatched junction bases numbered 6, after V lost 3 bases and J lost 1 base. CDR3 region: CASSFGGSDAKNIQYF. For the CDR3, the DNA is TGTGCCAGCAGCTTCGGCGGGAGTGACGCCAAAAACATTCAGTACTTC.

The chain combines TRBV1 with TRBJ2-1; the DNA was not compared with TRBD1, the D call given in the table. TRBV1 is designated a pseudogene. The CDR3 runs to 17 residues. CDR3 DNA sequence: TGCACCAGCAGCCAGGCTCGACTCCCGGAGAGCTACAATGAGCAGTTCTTC. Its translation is CTSSQARLPESYNEQFF.

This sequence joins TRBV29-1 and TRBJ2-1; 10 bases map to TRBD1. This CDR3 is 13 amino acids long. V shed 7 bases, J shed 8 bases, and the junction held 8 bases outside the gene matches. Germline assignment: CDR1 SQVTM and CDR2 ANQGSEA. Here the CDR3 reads CSAGTGETYEQFF. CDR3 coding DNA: TGCAGCGCCGGGACAGGGGAGACCTATGAGCAGTTCTTC.

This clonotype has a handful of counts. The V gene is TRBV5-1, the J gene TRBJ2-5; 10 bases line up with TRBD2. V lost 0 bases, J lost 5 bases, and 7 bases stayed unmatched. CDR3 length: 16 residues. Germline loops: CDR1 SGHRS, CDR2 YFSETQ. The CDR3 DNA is TGCGCCAGCAGCTTGGAGGGACTAGCGTTCCGGGAGACCCAGTACTTC. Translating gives CASSLEGLAFRETQYF.

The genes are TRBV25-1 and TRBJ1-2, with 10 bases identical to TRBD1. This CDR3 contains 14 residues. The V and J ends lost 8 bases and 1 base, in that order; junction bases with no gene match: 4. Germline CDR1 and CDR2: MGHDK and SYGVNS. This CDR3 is CASQGQGVNYGYTF. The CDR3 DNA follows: TGTGCCAGCCAAGGACAGGGGGTTAACTATGGCTACACCTTC.

CDR3 region: CASSSILPGLFTDTQYF. The CDR3 region has the DNA TGTGCCAGCAGCTCCATCCTCCCGGGCCTCTTCACAGATACGCAGTATTTT. This chain connects TRBV7-9 to TRBJ2-3, with D uncertain. The CDR3 has 17 amino acids. V was pared by 4 bases and J by 2 bases, with 19 bases between. Germline lookup yields CDR1 SEHNR and CDR2 FQNEAQ (reference sequence). Looking up the rest from reference TRBV7-9 and TRBJ2-3 gives the full variable domain: DTGVSQNPRHKITKRGQNVTFRCDPISEHNRLYWYRQTLGQGPEFLTYFQNEAQLEKSRLLSDRFSAERPKGSFSTLEIQRTEQGDSAMYLCASSSILPGLFTDTQYFGPGTRLTVL.

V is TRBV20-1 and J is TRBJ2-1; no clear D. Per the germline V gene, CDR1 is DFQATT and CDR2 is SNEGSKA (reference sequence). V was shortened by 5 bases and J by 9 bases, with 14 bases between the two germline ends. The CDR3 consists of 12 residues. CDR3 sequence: CSAVLEGAEQFF. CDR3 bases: TGCAGTGCTGTCCTAGAAGGCGCTGAGCAGTTCTTC.

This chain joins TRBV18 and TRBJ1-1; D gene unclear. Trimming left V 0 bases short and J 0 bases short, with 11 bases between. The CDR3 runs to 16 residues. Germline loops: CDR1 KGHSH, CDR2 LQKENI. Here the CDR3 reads CASSPPSRRLNTEAFF. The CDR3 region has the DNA TGTGCCAGCTCACCACCGTCTCGGAGATTGAACACTGAAGCTTTCTTT.

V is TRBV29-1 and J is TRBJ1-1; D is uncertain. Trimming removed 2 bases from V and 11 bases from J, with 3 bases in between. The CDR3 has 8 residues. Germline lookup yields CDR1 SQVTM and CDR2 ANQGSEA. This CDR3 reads CSVEHAFF. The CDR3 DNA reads TGCAGCGTTGAACATGCTTTCTTT.

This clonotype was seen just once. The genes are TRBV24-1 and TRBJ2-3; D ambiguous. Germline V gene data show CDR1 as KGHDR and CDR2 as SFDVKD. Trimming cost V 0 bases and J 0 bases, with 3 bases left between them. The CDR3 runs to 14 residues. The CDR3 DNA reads TGTGCCACCAGTGATTTGCGGAGCACAGATACGCAGTATTTT. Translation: CATSDLRSTDTQYF.

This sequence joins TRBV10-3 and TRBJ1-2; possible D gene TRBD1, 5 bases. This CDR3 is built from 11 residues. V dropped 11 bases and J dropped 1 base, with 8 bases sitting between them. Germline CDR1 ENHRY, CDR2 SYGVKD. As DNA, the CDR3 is TGTGCCGTACAGGTTAACTATGGCTACACCTTC. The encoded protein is CAVQVNYGYTF.

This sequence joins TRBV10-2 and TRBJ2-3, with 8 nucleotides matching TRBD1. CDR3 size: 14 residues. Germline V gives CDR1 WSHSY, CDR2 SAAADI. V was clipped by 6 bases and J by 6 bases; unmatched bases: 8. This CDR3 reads CASSRLQGADTQYF. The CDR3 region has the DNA TGCGCCAGCAGCCGCCTTCAGGGGGCGGATACGCAGTATTTT.

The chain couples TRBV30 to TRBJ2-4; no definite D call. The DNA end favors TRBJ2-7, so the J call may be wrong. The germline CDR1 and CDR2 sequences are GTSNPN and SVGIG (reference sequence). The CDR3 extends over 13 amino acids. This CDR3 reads CAWSVRMAYEQYF. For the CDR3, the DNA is TGTGCCTGGAGTGTACGGATGGCGTACGAGCAGTACTTC.

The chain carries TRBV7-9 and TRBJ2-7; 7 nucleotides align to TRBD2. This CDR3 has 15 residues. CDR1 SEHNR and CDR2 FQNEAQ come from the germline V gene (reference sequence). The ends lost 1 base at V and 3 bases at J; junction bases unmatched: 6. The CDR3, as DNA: TGTGCCAGCAGCTTAGAAGGAGGACTAGGCTACGAGCAGTACTTC. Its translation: CASSLEGGLGYEQYF.